A single sample is the source of the 14 T cell receptor beta chains below, sequenced in a study of identical twins. TCRdb re-analysed the 5' RACE reads in MiXCR, keeping a single row per CDR3 protein. Here the sample spans about 810,000 distinct CDR3 sequences, about 12% being singletons. The sample also formed part of further work on yellow fever vaccine responses in identical twins.

The sample taken for sequencing was PBMCs. The source of these receptors is a woman under 30 in good health.

The genes are TRBV24-1 and TRBJ2-3; 9 nucleotides match TRBD1. CDR1 and CDR2 (germline): KGHDR, SFDVKD. Trimming at V came to 7 bases and at J to 3 bases, leaving 7 bases not matched to a gene. The length of the CDR3 is 15 residues. The CDR3 DNA follows: TGTGCCACCAGAACCGGACAGGGGAAGACAGATACGCAGTATTTT. This encodes CATRTGQGKTDTQYF.

The DNA of the CDR3 is TGTGCCAGCAGTACCTCCTTGTGGGGGGCCAATGGCTACACCTTC. It is translated as CASSTSLWGANGYTF. This chain links TRBV28 with TRBJ1-2; possible D gene TRBD1, 6 bases. The CDR3 is 15 residues long. Germline CDR1 and CDR2: MDHEN and SYDVKM. V dropped 5 bases and J dropped 6 bases, with 19 bases sitting between them.

In this sample, this clonotype turned up many times. This chain links TRBV12-3 or TRBV12-4 with TRBJ2-5, with D possibly being TRBD2 (6 bases). Trimming took off 7 bases at V and 5 bases at J, with 17 bases between the two ends. The CDR3 runs to 14 residues. The CDR3 region has the DNA TGTGCCAGCACCCCCGTTCCGGGGGACGAGACCCAGTACTTC. Encoded protein: CASTPVPGDETQYF.

This clonotype was observed a few times. V usage is TRBV20-1 and J usage is TRBJ2-1; 8 nucleotides line up with TRBD2. CDR1 and CDR2 from the germline V gene are DFQATT and SNEGSKA (reference sequence). The CDR3 length is 13 residues. J lost 5 bases, V lost 7 bases, and 7 bases had no gene match. For the CDR3, the DNA is TGCAGTGGAAGCGGGAGTGCGGACAATGAGCAGTTCTTC. It translates to CSGSGSADNEQFF.

The rearrangement uses TRBV4-1 and TRBJ1-2, with a weak D call TRBD1 (6 bases). The CDR3 has 14 amino acids. V shed 0 bases and J shed 6 bases, with 11 bases lying between them. Germline V gene sequence: CDR1 MGHRA, CDR2 YSYEKL. The CDR3 sequence: CASSQDQGWDGYTF. DNA of the CDR3: TGCGCCAGCAGCCAAGATCAGGGGTGGGATGGCTACACCTTC.

The rearrangement uses TRBV28 and TRBJ2-3; TRBD2 matches 9 bases. Germline V gene data show CDR1 as MDHEN and CDR2 as SYDVKM. This CDR3 region has 13 residues. The junction had 6 bases not matched to a gene; V was cut back by 8 bases and J by 6 bases. The CDR3 nucleotides read TGTGCCAGCGCGGGACTAGCCTTCGATACGCAGTATTTT. This translates into CASAGLAFDTQYF.

The V gene is TRBV3-1, the J gene TRBJ1-5; D is possibly TRBD1 (5 bases). V gave up 0 bases and J gave up 7 bases, with 10 bases separating them. This CDR3 is 14 amino acids long. Germline values: CDR1 LGHDT, CDR2 YNNKEL (reference sequence). The CDR3 loop is CASSQDPDSQPQHF. CDR3 DNA: TGTGCCAGCAGCCAAGATCCTGACAGCCAGCCCCAGCATTTT.

This clonotype was counted between two and nine times. The rearrangement uses TRBV20-1 and TRBJ2-5, with D uncertain. V lost 2 bases, J lost 1 base, and 8 bases lay in between. Germline CDR1 is DFQATT and CDR2 is SNEGSKA (reference sequence). The CDR3 is 13 residues long. CDR3 sequence reads: CSARMGSQETQYF. DNA of the CDR3: TGCAGTGCTAGAATGGGGTCCCAAGAGACCCAGTACTTC.

A few counts support this clonotype. This chain joins TRBV7-9 and TRBJ2-7, with 11 nucleotides matching TRBD1. With V trimmed by 5 bases and J by 2 bases, 5 bases remained unmatched. This CDR3 is built from 15 residues. Germline V CDR1 and CDR2: SEHNR, FQNEAQ (reference sequence). The CDR3 here is CASSPTGQGAYEQYF. In nucleotides, the CDR3 is TGTGCCAGCAGCCCAACGGGACAGGGGGCCTACGAGCAGTACTTC. Looking up the rest from reference TRBV7-9 and TRBJ2-7 gives the full variable domain: DTGVSQNPRHKITKRGQNVTFRCDPISEHNRLYWYRQTLGQGPEFLTYFQNEAQLEKSRLLSDRFSAERPKGSFSTLEIQRTEQGDSAMYLCASSPTGQGAYEQYFGPGTRLTVT.

CDR3 sequence reads: CASSHRGATNEKLFF. The CDR3 region has the DNA TGTGCCAGCAGTCACAGGGGGGCAACTAATGAAAAACTGTTTTTT. V gene TRBV3-1 combines with J gene TRBJ1-4, with TRBD1 matching over 8 bases. Germline trimming cut 6 bases from V and 0 bases from J; bases unmatched to any gene: 3. The germline V gene has CDR1 LGHDT and CDR2 YNNKEL (reference sequence). The CDR3 has 15 amino acids.

This clonotype was recorded a few times. The chain couples TRBV10-3 to TRBJ1-1; D might be TRBD1 (5 bases). V dropped 11 bases and J dropped 6 bases, with 19 bases sitting between them. The CDR3 has 13 residues. Germline V CDR1 and CDR2: ENHRY, SYGVKD. DNA for the CDR3: TGTGCCGCCAGGGCGGGGAGCAGCCCTGAAGCTTTCTTT. This translates into CAARAGSSPEAFF.

This rearrangement joins TRBV2 to TRBJ2-3, with no clear D. Germline CDR1 and CDR2: SNHLY and FYNNEI. V was pared by 5 bases and J by 6 bases, with 15 bases between. The CDR3 sequence is 14 residues long. Here the CDR3 reads CASSPEPPGDTQYF. CDR3 nucleotide sequence: TGTGCCAGCAGTCCCGAACCCCCCGGGGATACGCAGTATTTT. Full variable domain (rest looked up from reference TRBV2 and TRBJ2-3): EPEVTQTPSHQVTQMGQEVILRCVPISNHLYFYWYRQILGQKVEFLVSFYNNEISEKSEIFDDQFSVERPDGSNFTLKIRSTKLEDSAMYFCASSPEPPGDTQYFGPGTRLTVL.

The gene calls are TRBV5-6 and TRBJ2-2, with 8 bases matching TRBD2. Germline V gene sequence: CDR1 SGHDT, CDR2 YYEEEE. This CDR3 region has 16 residues. V shed 2 bases and J 4 bases; nucleotides not matched to a gene: 7. CDR3 sequence (DNA): TGTGCCAGCAGCTTACCCAAGCGGGAGTTCACCGGGGAGCTGTTTTTT. This translates into CASSLPKREFTGELFF.

This clonotype was found many times. The chain links TRBV12-3 or TRBV12-4 to TRBJ1-2; weak D call: TRBD1 (6 bases). V was pared by 6 bases and J by 4 bases, with 12 bases between. The CDR3 has 13 residues. The CDR3 DNA reads TGTGCCAGCAGGCCCGGACAGACCTATGGCTACACCTTC. Translating it yields CASRPGQTYGYTF.